The TCR beta chain under discussion was sequenced for a study of cytomegalovirus exposure and HLA in healthy donors. PCR involved 60 Vbeta and 13 Jbeta primers. The method was immunoSEQ multiplex PCR; TCRdb's version includes in-frame clones alone and lacks a portion of them. The table records 140,000 to 150,000 clones, approximately 80% of them present only once. Germline CDR1 is SGHKS and CDR2 is YYEKEE (reference sequence). V gave up 6 bases and J gave up 7 bases, with 17 bases separating them. This CDR3 has 14 amino acids. The chain carries TRBV5-5 and TRBJ1-5, with a possible D match to TRBD1 (5 bases). The clonotype was recovered from a male donor in good health and CMV-seronegative. The source material was PBMCs. For the CDR3, the DNA is TGTGCCAGCAACCCCCTCCCAGGGCAACAGCCCCAGCATTTT. Protein sequence: CASNPLPGQQPQHF.